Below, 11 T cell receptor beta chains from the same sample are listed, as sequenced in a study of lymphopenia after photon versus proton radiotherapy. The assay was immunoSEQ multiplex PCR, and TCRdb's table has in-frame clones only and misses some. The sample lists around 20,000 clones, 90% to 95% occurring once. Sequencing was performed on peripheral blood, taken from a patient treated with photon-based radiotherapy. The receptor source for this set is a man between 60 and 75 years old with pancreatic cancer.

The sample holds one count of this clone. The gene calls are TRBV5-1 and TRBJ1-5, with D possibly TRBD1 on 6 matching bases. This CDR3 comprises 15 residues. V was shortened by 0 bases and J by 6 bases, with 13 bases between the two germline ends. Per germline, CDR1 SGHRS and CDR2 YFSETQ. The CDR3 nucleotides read TGCGCCAGCAGCTTGGGGACAGAGGAATCTCAGCCCCAGCATTTT. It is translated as CASSLGTEESQPQHF.

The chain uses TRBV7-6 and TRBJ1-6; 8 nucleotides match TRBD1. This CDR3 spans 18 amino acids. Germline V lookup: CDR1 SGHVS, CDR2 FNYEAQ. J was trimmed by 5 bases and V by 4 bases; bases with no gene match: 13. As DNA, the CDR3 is TGTGCCAGCAGCTCACTAACCGGGACAGGCTTCAATAATTCACCCCTCCACTTT. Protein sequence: CASSSLTGTGFNNSPLHF. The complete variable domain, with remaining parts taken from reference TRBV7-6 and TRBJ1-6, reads GAGVSQSPRYKVTKRGQDVALRCDPISGHVSLYWYRQALGQGPEFLTYFNYEAQQDKSGLPNDRFSAERPEGSISTLTIQRTEQRDSAMYRCASSSLTGTGFNNSPLHFGNGTRLTVT.

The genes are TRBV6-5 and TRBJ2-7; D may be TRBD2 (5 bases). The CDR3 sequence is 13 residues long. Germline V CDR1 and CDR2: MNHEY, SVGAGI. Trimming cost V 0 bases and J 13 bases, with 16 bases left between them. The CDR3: CASSYSTSSDFYF. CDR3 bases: TGTGCCAGCAGTTACTCGACCTCCTCGGACTTTTACTTC.

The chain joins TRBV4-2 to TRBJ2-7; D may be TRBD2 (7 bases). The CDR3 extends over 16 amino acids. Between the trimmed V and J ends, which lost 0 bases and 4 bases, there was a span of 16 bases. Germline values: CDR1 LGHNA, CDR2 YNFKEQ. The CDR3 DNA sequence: TGTGCCAGCAGCCAAGATCTGGGGGGGGGCCGGTACGAGCAGTACTTC. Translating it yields CASSQDLGGGRYEQYF.

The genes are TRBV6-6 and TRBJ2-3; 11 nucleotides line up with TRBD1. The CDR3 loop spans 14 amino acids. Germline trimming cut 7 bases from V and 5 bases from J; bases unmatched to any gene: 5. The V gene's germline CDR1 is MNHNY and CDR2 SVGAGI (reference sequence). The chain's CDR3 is CASNWDRGGDTQYF. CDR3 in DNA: TGTGCCAGCAATTGGGACAGGGGGGGAGATACGCAGTATTTT.

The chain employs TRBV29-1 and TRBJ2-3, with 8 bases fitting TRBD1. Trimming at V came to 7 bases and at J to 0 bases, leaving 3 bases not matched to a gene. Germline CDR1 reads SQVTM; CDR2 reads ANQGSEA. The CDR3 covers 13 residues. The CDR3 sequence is CSARQGSTDTQYF. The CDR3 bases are TGCAGCGCGAGACAGGGGAGCACAGATACGCAGTATTTT.

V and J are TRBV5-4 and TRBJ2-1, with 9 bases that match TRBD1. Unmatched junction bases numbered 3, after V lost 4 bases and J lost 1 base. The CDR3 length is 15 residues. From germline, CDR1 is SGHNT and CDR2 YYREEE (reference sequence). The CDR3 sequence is CASSAGQGSYNEQFF. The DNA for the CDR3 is TGTGCCAGCAGCGCAGGACAGGGGTCCTACAATGAGCAGTTCTTC.

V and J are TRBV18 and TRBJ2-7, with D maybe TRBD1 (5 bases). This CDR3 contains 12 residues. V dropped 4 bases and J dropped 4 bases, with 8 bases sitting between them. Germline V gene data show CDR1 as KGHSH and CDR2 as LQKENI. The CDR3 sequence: CASSLQGYEQYF. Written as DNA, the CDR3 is TGTGCCAGCTCACTTCAGGGTTACGAGCAGTACTTC. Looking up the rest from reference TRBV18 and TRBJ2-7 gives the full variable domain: NAGVMQNPRHLVRRRGQEARLRCSPMKGHSHVYWYRQLPEEGLKFMVYLQKENIIDESGMPKERFSAEFPKEGPSILRIQQVVRGDSAAYFCASSLQGYEQYFGPGTRLTVT.

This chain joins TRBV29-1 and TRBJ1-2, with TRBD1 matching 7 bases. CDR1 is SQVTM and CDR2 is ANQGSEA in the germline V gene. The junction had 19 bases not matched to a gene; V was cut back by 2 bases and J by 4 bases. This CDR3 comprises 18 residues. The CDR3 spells CSVEIPPGGDRRIYGYTF. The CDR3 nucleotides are TGCAGCGTTGAAATCCCCCCCGGGGGGGACAGAAGGATCTATGGCTACACCTTC.

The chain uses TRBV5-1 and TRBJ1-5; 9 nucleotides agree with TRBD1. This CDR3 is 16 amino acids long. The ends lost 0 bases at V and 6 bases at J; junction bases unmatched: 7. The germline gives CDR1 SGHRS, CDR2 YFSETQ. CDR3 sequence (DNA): TGCGCCAGCAGCTTGGACGGGACAGGGTATGGTCAGCCCCAGCATTTT. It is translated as CASSLDGTGYGQPQHF.

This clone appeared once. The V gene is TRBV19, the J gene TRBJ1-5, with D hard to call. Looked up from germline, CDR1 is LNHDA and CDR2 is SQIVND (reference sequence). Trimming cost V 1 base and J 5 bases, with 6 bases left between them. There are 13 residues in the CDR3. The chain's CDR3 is CASSIGRDQPQHF. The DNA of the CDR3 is TGTGCCAGTAGTATAGGTAGGGATCAGCCCCAGCATTTT.